The present entry profiles one T cell receptor (beta chain) with its context. Naive and memory CD4+ T cells were separated from cryopreserved PBMCs. The sample belongs to a study of CD4 T cells in relation to SARS-CoV-2 and coronaviruses. Study summary: Shared crossreactive spike epitopes were mapped to their HLA restriction.

Assay used: immunoSEQ multiplex PCR; TCRdb lists only in-frame clones, some missing. The data contain 50,000 to 70,000 clones, about 91% of them singletons. There are 17 residues in the CDR3. Germline CDR1 and CDR2: SQVTM and ANQGSEA. This receptor was taken from an adult with COVID-19. The chain is built from TRBV29-1 and TRBJ2-1, with 9 nucleotides matching TRBD1. Sequencing input: naive CD4+ T cells from PBMCs. Subset defined: naive CD4+ T cells isolated by negative enrichment. CDR3 nucleotide sequence: TGCGCAGCACGAACCCCCTCCGGGACAGGGTTGACCAATGAGCAGTTCTTC. Protein: CAARTPSGTGLTNEQFF.